The TCR beta chain described here comes from a study of siplizumab effects on memory and regulatory T cells (dated by TCRdb to the late 2010s). Some background on the complete study: Paired mixed lymphocyte reactions were run with siplizumab at approximately 1 ug/mL and without drug, across roughly 8 responder-stimulator pairs. The study looked at the effect of siplizumab, an anti-CD2 antibody, on alloreactive T-cell subsets in allogeneic mixed lymphocyte reactions made from human PBMCs.

General study outcomes and caveats: Siplizumab significantly reduced the cumulative frequency of alloreactive sequences traceable to unstimulated CD4+ memory T cells. Because sequences below about 10^-5 frequency were poorly captured, only a minor fraction of alloreactive clones could be mapped to unstimulated subsets. In reactions with siplizumab, an average of approximately 69% of mappable alloreactive CD4+ clones were Treg-derived, compared with about 27% in control reactions. Compared with memory T cells, unstimulated naive T cells appeared more diverse, and naive cells seemed to make a substantial contribution to the alloresponse. About 80-96% of proliferating CD4+ or CD8+ clones could not be given a naive or memory phenotype. The suppressive function of proliferating Tregs from siplizumab cultures was not functionally confirmed.

Concerning this clone itself: Its binding antigen is unknown. Base qualities were left out, and no much larger clone turns up one base away.

The CDR3 covers 15 residues, taking in both the cysteine and the phenylalanine. The only DNA kept is the CDR3, 45 bases in frame from the first base. V is cut back by 5 bases and J by 6 bases, with 3 bases in the junction unmatched. From the germline V gene, CDR1 is SGHTA and CDR2 is FQGNSA. Cells from the mixed lymphocyte reactions were cocultured for about six days at 37 degrees C. Responder PBMCs were labelled with CFSE, stimulator PBMCs were labelled with Violet Dye, and the two were mixed at a 1:1 ratio. Sorted unstimulated T cells and proliferating T cells recovered from mixed lymphocyte reactions were subjected to TCRbeta CDR3 sequencing. Fresh whole blood from approximately ten HLA-typed healthy donors was used to isolate PBMCs. After the mixed lymphocyte reaction, proliferating CFSE-low responder T cells were FACS-sorted for TCR sequencing. Library construction relied on the immunoSEQ multiplex PCR assay. About 10^5 TCR templates per sample were assayed by the deep sequencing platform. Genomic DNA extracted from sorted T cells was the material used for TCRbeta CDR3 sequencing. As for the original processing: The R programming language was used for the clonal analysis of the TCRbeta CDR3 data. Alloreactive CD4+ and CD8+ clones were defined by comparing unstimulated samples with post-reaction CFSE-low samples. Regulatory or non-regulatory origin was assigned to alloreactive CD4+ clones by matching of sequences to sorted unstimulated Treg and non-Treg repertoires. In its TCRdb copy, this immuneACCESS table keeps in-frame sequences only and misses some clones. Where compared with another copy, unresolved V genes explain less than half of these, and the others have no known cause. That table supplies the V and J calls and clone size; D and trimming were determined from the DNA. The sample records over 10,000 clones, 30% to 50% of which are singletons. The ten largest clones add up to over 9% of the sample.

The V gene is TRBV7-2 and the J gene is TRBJ2-1, with 14 bases in between that match TRBD2. The TCR comes from a human donor in good health; the cells came from an allogeneic mixed lymphocyte reaction. Material for sequencing was CFSE-low (dividing) CD8+ T cells sorted from an allogeneic mixed lymphocyte reaction. The CDR3 reads as follows: CASSDGLAGGNEQFF. The base sequence is TGTGCCAGCAGCGACGGACTAGCGGGAGGCAATGAGCAGTTCTTC.